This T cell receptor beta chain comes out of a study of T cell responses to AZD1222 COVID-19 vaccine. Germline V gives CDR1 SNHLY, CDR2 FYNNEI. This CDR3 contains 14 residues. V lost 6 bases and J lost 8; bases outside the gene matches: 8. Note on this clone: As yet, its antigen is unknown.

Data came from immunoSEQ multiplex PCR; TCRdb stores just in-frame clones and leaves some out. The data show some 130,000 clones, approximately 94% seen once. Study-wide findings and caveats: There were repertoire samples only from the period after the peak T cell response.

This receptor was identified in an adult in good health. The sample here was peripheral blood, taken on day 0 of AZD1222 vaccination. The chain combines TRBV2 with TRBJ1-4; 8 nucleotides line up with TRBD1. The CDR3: CASRRTGIGEKLFF. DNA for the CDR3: TGTGCCAGCAGGAGGACAGGGATCGGAGAAAAACTGTTTTTT.